This TCR beta chain derives from a study of cytomegalovirus exposure and HLA in healthy donors. Study-level points and caveats: Among the CMV-associated chains, three were confirmed in vitro as specific for CMV antigens. According to reports, the classifier identified cytomegalovirus status with high specificity and sensitivity. Based on reports, TCR beta sequences accurately predicted HLA-A and HLA-B alleles for most subjects. The study recorded some 160 TCR beta chains that were cytomegalovirus-associated.

Primers: 60 Vbeta forward and 13 Jbeta reverse. Using immunoSEQ multiplex PCR, the repertoire was profiled, and TCRdb retains in-frame clones only, with some absent. This sample yields around 120,000 clones, of which 77% are seen a single time; around 3.5% belongs to the top ten. A word on this clone: Its antigen is as yet unknown.

The CDR3 has 15 residues. Trimming cost V 4 bases and J 4 bases; bases outside gene matches: 5. Germline CDR1 reads SGHDN; CDR2 reads FVKESK. This chain connects TRBV14 to TRBJ2-7; 12 bases line up with TRBD2. Sequencing was done on a sample of PBMCs. The receptor comes from a human donor in good health. The CDR3 sequence is CASSPLGLAGYEQYF. In DNA, the CDR3 is TGTGCCAGCAGCCCACTGGGACTAGCGGGTTACGAGCAGTACTTC.